The source of this TCR beta chain is a study of blood T cell repertoires in COVID-19. Across the whole study: Donors in the United States, Italy and Spain gave samples during acute or convalescent COVID-19. The analysed material was cDNA or gDNA that came from T cells, B-cell-depleted T cells, or PBMCs.

The germline gives CDR1 MDHEN, CDR2 SYDVKM. This CDR3 has 14 amino acids. The V and J ends lost 6 bases and 5 bases, in that order; junction bases with no gene match: 6. Across fewer than 25 US areas, participants ranged in age from about 18 to 89 years. The data were produced by immunoSEQ multiplex PCR, yet TCRdb's version contains in-frame clones alone and is incomplete. The sample lists about 250,000 clones; approximately 90% were seen once. Input material: PBMCs or T cells enriched from blood (not recorded which). The gene calls are TRBV28 and TRBJ1-5; 8 positions match TRBD1. This TCR was recovered from a woman aged 25 to 39 with acute COVID-19. This CDR3 reads CASRAQGAYQPQHF. The DNA of the CDR3 is TGTGCCAGCAGAGCTCAGGGGGCCTATCAGCCCCAGCATTTT.